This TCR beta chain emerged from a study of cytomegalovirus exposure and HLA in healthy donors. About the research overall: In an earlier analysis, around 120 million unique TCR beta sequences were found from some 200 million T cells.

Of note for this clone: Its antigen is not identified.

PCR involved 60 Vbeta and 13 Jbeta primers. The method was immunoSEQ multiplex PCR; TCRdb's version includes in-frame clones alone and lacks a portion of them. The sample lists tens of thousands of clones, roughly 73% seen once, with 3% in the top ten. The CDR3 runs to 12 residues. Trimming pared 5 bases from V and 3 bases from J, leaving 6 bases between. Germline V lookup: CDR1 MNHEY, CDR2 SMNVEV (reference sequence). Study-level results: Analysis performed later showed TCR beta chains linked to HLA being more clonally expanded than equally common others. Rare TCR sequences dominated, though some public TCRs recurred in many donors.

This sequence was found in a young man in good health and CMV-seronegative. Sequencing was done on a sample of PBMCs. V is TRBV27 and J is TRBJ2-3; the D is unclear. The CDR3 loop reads CASSPSTDTQYF. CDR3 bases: TGTGCCAGCAGTCCGAGTACAGATACGCAGTATTTT.